The 12 T cell receptor beta chains given below trace back to one sample, sequenced in a study of T-cell reconstitution after alpha-beta-depleted transplantation in children. It was with unique molecular identifiers that the TCRbeta library was prepared. TCRdb called the PCR reads again in MiXCR, with one record for every CDR3 protein. The data show 540,000 or so distinct CDR3 sequences, with 23% seen just once and less than 15% held by the top ten. The sequenced sample was PBMCs, mostly from graft donor cells, obtained 360 days after TCRalphabeta/CD19-depleted stem cell transplant. The receptors derive from a boy younger than two who had a stem cell transplant for acute myeloid leukemia, so the T cells may come from the graft donor.

The chain is built from TRBV24-1 and TRBJ2-2; D gene uncertain. The CDR3 covers 13 residues. Germline lookup yields CDR1 KGHDR and CDR2 SFDVKD. The germline V and J ends were trimmed by 0 bases and 6 bases, with 4 bases remaining between them. This CDR3 reads CATSDLQAGELFF. DNA of the CDR3: TGTGCCACCAGTGATTTGCAGGCCGGGGAGCTGTTTTTT.

This clonotype occurred a few times. The V gene is TRBV5-6, the J gene TRBJ2-1; 11 bases are a match to TRBD2. CDR1 and CDR2 (germline): SGHDT, YYEEEE. The CDR3 contains 17 residues. Losses at the gene ends were 4 bases for V and 7 bases for J; bases not matched to a gene: 13. The CDR3 here is CASSLMIVPSGGNEQFF. CDR3 bases: TGTGCCAGCAGCCTAATGATAGTCCCTAGCGGGGGGAATGAGCAGTTCTTC. The complete variable domain, with remaining parts taken from reference TRBV5-6 and TRBJ2-1, reads DAGVTQSPTHLIKTRGQQVTLRCSPKSGHDTVSWYQQALGQGPQFIFQYYEEEERQRGNFPDRFSGHQFPNYSSELNVNALLLGDSALYLCASSLMIVPSGGNEQFFGPGTRLTVL.

This clonotype showed up many times. The rearrangement uses TRBV7-9 and TRBJ2-6; 7 nucleotides align to TRBD1. Germline CDR1 and CDR2: SEHNR and FQNEAQ (reference sequence). The V and J ends lost 6 bases and 1 base, in that order; junction bases with no gene match: 3. This CDR3 spans 15 amino acids. CDR3 bases: TGTGCCAGCAGTTTGACAGGGTCTGGGGCCAACGTCCTGACTTTC. This encodes CASSLTGSGANVLTF.

This clonotype was seen more than once but under ten times. The gene calls are TRBV20-1 and TRBJ2-6; no definite D call. V lost 3 bases to trimming and J lost 0 bases, with 6 bases between them. CDR3 length: 14 amino acids. Germline lookup yields CDR1 DFQATT and CDR2 SNEGSKA (reference sequence). This CDR3 reads CSASDGSGANVLTF. CDR3 sequence (DNA): TGCAGTGCTAGTGACGGCTCTGGGGCCAACGTCCTGACTTTC.

This clonotype came up many times. The chain joins TRBV29-1 to TRBJ1-2, with D unresolved. V lost 0 bases and J 4 bases, leaving 9 bases between the germline ends. CDR1 and CDR2 (germline): SQVTM, ANQGSEA. This CDR3 has 13 amino acids. In DNA, the CDR3 is TGCAGCGTTGAAGACAGGAGGAGCTATGGCTACACCTTC. Encoded protein: CSVEDRRSYGYTF.

This clonotype was recorded a few times. This chain uses TRBV12-3 or TRBV12-4 with TRBJ2-1; 7 bases are shared with TRBD1. V shed 5 bases and J 4 bases; nucleotides not matched to a gene: 8. This CDR3 has 15 residues. The CDR3 region is CASSGFGTDYNEQFF. As DNA, the CDR3 is TGTGCCAGCAGTGGATTCGGGACAGATTACAATGAGCAGTTCTTC.

About this clonotype itself: Relative to the germline gene, one junction end is altered; a read error may explain this. This rearrangement joins TRBV20-1 to TRBJ2-1; 9 nucleotides agree with TRBD1. Germline CDR1 and CDR2: DFQATT and SNEGSKA (reference sequence). The CDR3 is made up of 15 amino acids. CDR3 in amino acids: CSARAGTGRDNEQIF. Here the CDR3 DNA reads TGCAGTGCTAGAGCGGGGACAGGGCGGGACAATGAGCAGATCTTC.

This clonotype was detected ten times or more. The chain links TRBV29-1 to TRBJ1-1, with a weak D call TRBD1 (6 bases). CDR3 length: 11 residues. V was clipped by 5 bases and J by 8 bases, with 12 bases between them. The V gene's germline CDR1 is SQVTM and CDR2 ANQGSEA. CDR3 amino acids: CSVTGRWEAFF. CDR3 in DNA: TGCAGCGTTACAGGGAGATGGGAAGCTTTCTTT.

V is TRBV27 and J is TRBJ1-1; D gene uncertain. The CDR3 loop spans 14 amino acids. Germline V CDR1 and CDR2: MNHEY, SMNVEV (reference sequence). The V gene lost 3 bases and the J gene lost 0 bases, with 8 bases spanning the gap. CDR3 nucleotides: TGTGCCAGCAGTTTCTCCCCTTTGAACACTGAAGCTTTCTTT. Translated, it gives CASSFSPLNTEAFF.

The genes are TRBV7-2 and TRBJ2-1, with D possibly TRBD1 on 5 matching bases. Germline values: CDR1 SGHTA, CDR2 FQGNSA. Trimming took off 3 bases at V and 8 bases at J, with 17 bases between the two ends. The CDR3 is 15 amino acids. The CDR3 here is CASSFIRGQGHEQFF. The CDR3 nucleotides read TGTGCCAGCAGCTTTATTAGGGGCCAGGGCCATGAGCAGTTCTTC.

Only a few counts were recorded for this clonotype. The chain employs TRBV7-9 and TRBJ2-7; no reliable D call. This CDR3 comprises 14 residues. V dropped 0 bases and J dropped 2 bases, with 8 bases sitting between them. Germline assignment: CDR1 SEHNR and CDR2 FQNEAQ (reference sequence). This CDR3 reads CASSLAPSAYEQYF. CDR3 bases: TGTGCCAGCAGCTTAGCTCCGTCGGCCTACGAGCAGTACTTC.

This clonotype has ten or more counts. The chain couples TRBV12-3 or TRBV12-4 to TRBJ2-3; no clear D gene. CDR3 length: 14 amino acids. V shed 3 bases and J shed 5 bases, with 12 bases lying between them. CDR3 sequence: CASSFRLSGDTQYF. The CDR3 DNA follows: TGTGCCAGCAGTTTTAGACTTTCCGGAGATACGCAGTATTTT.